This T cell receptor (beta chain) was captured in a study of blood T cell repertoires in COVID-19. For the study at large: Sample material is recorded as cDNA or gDNA derived from T cells, B-cell-depleted T cells, or PBMCs.

Germline V gene lookup returns CDR1 MGHDK and CDR2 SYGVNS. CDR3 size: 18 residues. J was trimmed by 5 bases and V by 6 bases; bases with no gene match: 14. Per the original methods: Estimation of nucleated cell counts was performed using reference gene primer amplification. The assay was immunoSEQ multiplex PCR, and TCRdb's table has in-frame clones only and misses some. The V and J calls and clone size are taken from that table; D and trimming were inferred from the DNA. The sample comprises some 390,000 clones, approximately 90% of which are singletons, and roughly 1.5% rests with the top ten. The chain carries TRBV25-1 and TRBJ2-2; 11 bases align to TRBD2. The TCR comes from a middle-aged woman with COVID-19, enrolled during active disease. Sequenced: peripheral blood. CDR3 sequence reads: CASSVPRGSGRGTGELFF. In nucleotides, the CDR3 is TGTGCCAGCAGCGTCCCCAGAGGTAGCGGGAGGGGTACCGGGGAGCTGTTTTTT. The variable domain in full, with the rest retrieved from reference TRBV25-1 and TRBJ2-2, is EADIYQTPRYLVIGTGKKITLECSQTMGHDKMYWYQQDPGMELHLIHYSYGVNSTEKGDLSSESTVSRIRTEHFPLTLESARPSHTSQYLCASSVPRGSGRGTGELFFGEGSRLTVL.